This T cell receptor beta chain comes out of a study of T cells in localized non-small cell lung cancer. Study results and limitations: Adjacent lung had a median about 60 of the 100 largest tumor clones.

By frequency in the sample, this clone is medium-sized. Antigen unknown. This table comes from immunoSEQ multiplex PCR, and its TCRdb copy is limited to in-frame clones, with some not included. The sample holds 4,000 or so clones, 34% seen once. CDR3 length equals 17 residues. J gave up 1 base and V 6 bases, and 13 bases lay outside the gene matches. CDR1 is MDHEN and CDR2 is SYDVKM in the germline V gene. The specimen comprised lung tumor tissue, sampled before any cancer treatment. V and J are TRBV28 and TRBJ2-5, with 8 bases lining up with TRBD1. The source is a man aged 40 to 75 with stage II squamous cell lung carcinoma. This chain's CDR3 is CASSPYPRGPIQETQYF. In DNA form, the CDR3 reads TGTGCCAGCAGCCCTTACCCCAGGGGGCCTATCCAAGAGACCCAGTACTTC.